This TCR beta chain emerged from a study of CD8+CD57+ T cells in acquired aplastic anemia. The use of genomic DNA as template underpinned the TCR beta VDJ and CDR3 profiling. Via MiXCR, TCRdb re-called the reads, giving one row per CDR3 protein. Among 270,000 or so distinct CDR3 sequences listed, about 80% were seen once. In regard to this clonotype: One junction end does not reproduce the germline sequence, and a read error may be involved.

Germline values: CDR1 KGHDR, CDR2 SFDVKD. The CDR3 is made up of 13 amino acids. For sequencing, patients were chosen who had shown expansion of CD8+CD57+ cells by flow cytometry. The sequence was collected from a human donor with aplastic anemia. Source material: sorted CD4+, CD8+, or CD8+CD57+ T cells (not recorded which) from PBMCs. The chain carries TRBV24-1 and TRBJ1-2; TRBD1 is a possible D gene (5 bases). The CDR3 nucleotides are TGTGCCAGCAGTTACCCGAACAGGACTGAGCACACCTTC. Translation gives CASSYPNRTEHTF.